What follows describes a single TCR beta chain. The table came from immunoSEQ multiplex PCR; TCRdb's copy has only in-frame clones and leaves some out. The profile shows 240,000 or so clones, 85% to 90% of them singletons. The data are from a study of blood T cell repertoires in COVID-19. The CDR3 covers 12 residues. V dropped 3 bases and J dropped 5; count of bases not matched to a gene: 2. Germline V gene sequence: CDR1 DFQATT, CDR2 SNEGSKA (reference sequence). This clonotype was obtained from a woman in her seventies with active or convalescent COVID-19. The chain uses TRBV20-1 and TRBJ1-2; 8 positions agree with TRBD1. The sample consisted of peripheral blood. The DNA for the CDR3 is TGCAGTGCTAGTGGGGACAGGTATGGCTACACCTTC. Translating it yields CSASGDRYGYTF.